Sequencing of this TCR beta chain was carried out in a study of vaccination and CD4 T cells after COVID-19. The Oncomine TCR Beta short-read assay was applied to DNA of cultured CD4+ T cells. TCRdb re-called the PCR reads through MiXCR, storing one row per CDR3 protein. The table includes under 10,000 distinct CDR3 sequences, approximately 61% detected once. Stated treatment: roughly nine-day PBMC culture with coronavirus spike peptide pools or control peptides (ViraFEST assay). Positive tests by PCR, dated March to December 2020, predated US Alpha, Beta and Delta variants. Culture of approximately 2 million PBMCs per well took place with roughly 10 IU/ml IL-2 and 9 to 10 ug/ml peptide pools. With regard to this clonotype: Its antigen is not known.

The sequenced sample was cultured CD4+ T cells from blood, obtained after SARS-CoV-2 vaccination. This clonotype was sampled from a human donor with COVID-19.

This CDR3 is CASSPKTPPGTSTDTQYF. CDR3 coding DNA: TGCGCCAGCAGCCCCAAAACTCCTCCCGGTACTAGCACAGATACGCAGTATTTT. The chain has TRBV23-1 and TRBJ2-3; D gene uncertain. TRBV23-1 is designated an ORF whose function remains uncertain. The CDR3 has 18 amino acids. Trimming pared 6 bases from V and 0 bases from J, leaving 22 bases between.